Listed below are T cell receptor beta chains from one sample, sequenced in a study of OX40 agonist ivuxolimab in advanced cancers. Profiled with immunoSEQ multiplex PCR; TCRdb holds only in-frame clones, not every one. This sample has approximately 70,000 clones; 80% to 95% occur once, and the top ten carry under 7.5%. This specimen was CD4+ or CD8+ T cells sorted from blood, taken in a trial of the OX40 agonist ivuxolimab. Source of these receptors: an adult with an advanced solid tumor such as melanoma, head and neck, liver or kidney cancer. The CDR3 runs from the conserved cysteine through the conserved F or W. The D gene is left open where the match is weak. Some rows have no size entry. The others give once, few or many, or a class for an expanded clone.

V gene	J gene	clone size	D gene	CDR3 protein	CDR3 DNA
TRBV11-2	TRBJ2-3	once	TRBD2	CASSSLAGGPGDTQYF	TGTGCCAGCAGCTCGTTGGCGGGAGGGCCCGGAGATACGCAGTATTTT
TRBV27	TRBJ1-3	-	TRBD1	CASSPGQGNTIYF	TGTGCCAGCAGTCCGGGACAGGGAAACACCATATATTTT
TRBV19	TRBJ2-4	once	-	CASSKPGSLAPQNIQYF	TGTGCCAGTAGTAAGCCGGGCTCCTTGGCCCCTCAAAACATTCAGTACTTC
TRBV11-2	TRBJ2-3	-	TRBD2	CASSFDGGGYLSTDTQYF	TGTGCCAGCAGCTTCGACGGCGGGGGGTACTTAAGCACAGATACGCAGTATTTT
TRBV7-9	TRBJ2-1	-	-	CASSSRGPGNEQFF	TGTGCCAGCAGCTCCCGGGGGCCCGGCAATGAGCAGTTCTTC
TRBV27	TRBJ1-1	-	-	CASSLMGEFTEAFF	TGTGCCAGCAGTTTAATGGGTGAGTTTACTGAAGCTTTCTTT
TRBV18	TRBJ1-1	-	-	CASSPGGPWTEAFF	TGTGCCAGCTCACCTGGGGGCCCGTGGACTGAAGCTTTCTTT
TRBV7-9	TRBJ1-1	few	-	CASSQGPGEAFF	TGTGCCAGCAGCCAGGGACCTGGGGAAGCTTTCTTT
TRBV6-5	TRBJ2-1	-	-	CASRDPRHEQFF	TGTGCCAGCAGGGACCCTAGGCATGAGCAGTTCTTC
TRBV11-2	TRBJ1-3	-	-	CASSLEPKAGELGNTIYF	TGTGCCAGCAGCTTAGAACCCAAGGCGGGGGAACTCGGAAACACCATATATTTT
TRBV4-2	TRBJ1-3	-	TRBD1	CASSQEGTGLGNTIYF	TGTGCCAGCAGCCAAGAAGGGACAGGGCTTGGAAACACCATATATTTT
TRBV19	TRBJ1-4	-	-	CASTTVATNEKLFF	TGTGCCAGTACAACAGTTGCAACTAATGAAAAACTGTTTTTT
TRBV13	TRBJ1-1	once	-	CASSSAGRGAEAFF	TGTGCCAGCAGCTCCGCGGGGAGAGGGGCTGAAGCTTTCTTT
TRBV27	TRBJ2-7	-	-	CASSSGTLEQYF	TGTGCCAGCAGTTCCGGGACACTCGAGCAGTACTTC
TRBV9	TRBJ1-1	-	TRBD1	CASSYDPTGWAEAFF	TGTGCCAGCAGCTACGACCCGACAGGGTGGGCTGAAGCTTTCTTT
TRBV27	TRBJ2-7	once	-	CASSALGTLASYEQYF	TGTGCCAGCAGTGCACTGGGGACGCTGGCTTCCTACGAGCAGTACTTC
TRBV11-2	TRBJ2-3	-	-	CASSLGGPPTDTQYF	TGTGCCAGCAGCTTAGGTGGGCCCCCCACAGATACGCAGTATTTT
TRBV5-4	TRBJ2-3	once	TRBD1	CASSVTGGTDTQYF	TGTGCCAGCAGCGTTACAGGGGGGACAGATACGCAGTATTTT
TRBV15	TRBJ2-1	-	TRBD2	CATSRGTLAGGNNEQFF	TGTGCCACCAGCAGAGGGACGTTGGCGGGAGGGAACAATGAGCAGTTCTTC
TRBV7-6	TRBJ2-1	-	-	CASSLAGGPYNEQFF	TGTGCCAGCAGCTTAGCGGGAGGCCCCTACAATGAGCAGTTCTTC
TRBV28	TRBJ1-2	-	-	CASSFRQTIYYGYTF	TGTGCCAGCAGTTTTCGACAGACGATTTACTATGGCTACACCTTC
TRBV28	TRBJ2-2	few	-	CASSFVTTGELFF	TGTGCCAGCAGTTTTGTGACAACCGGGGAGCTGTTTTTT
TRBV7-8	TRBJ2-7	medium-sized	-	CASSPGESTYEQYF	TGTGCCAGCAGCCCAGGGGAGTCTACCTACGAGCAGTACTTC
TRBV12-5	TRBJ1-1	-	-	CASGLGDVRSTEAFF	TGTGCTAGTGGCTTAGGGGACGTTAGGAGCACTGAAGCTTTCTTT
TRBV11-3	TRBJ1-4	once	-	CASIQRDQGEKLFF	TGTGCCAGCATTCAGAGGGATCAGGGTGAAAAACTGTTTTTT
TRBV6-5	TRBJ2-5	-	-	CASSYVGAETQYF	TGTGCCAGCAGTTACGTGGGCGCGGAGACCCAGTACTTC
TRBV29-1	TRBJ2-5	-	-	CSVTPRGSETQYF	TGCAGCGTCACGCCAAGGGGGTCGGAGACCCAGTACTTC
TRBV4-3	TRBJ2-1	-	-	CASSQDRINYNEQFF	TGCGCCAGCAGCCAAGACCGGATAAATTACAATGAGCAGTTCTTC
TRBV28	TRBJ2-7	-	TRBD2	CASSGRTSGATSYEQYF	TGTGCCAGCAGTGGGAGGACTAGCGGGGCCACCTCCTACGAGCAGTACTTC
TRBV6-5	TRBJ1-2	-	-	CASSSDRDFYGYTF	TGTGCCAGCAGTTCGGACAGAGATTTTTATGGCTACACCTTC
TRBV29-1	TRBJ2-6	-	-	CSVAGDRMGTGANVLTF	TGCAGCGTGGCGGGGGACAGGATGGGTACCGGGGCCAACGTCCTGACTTTC
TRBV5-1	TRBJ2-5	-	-	CASTDILQETQYF	TGCGCCAGCACCGACATACTTCAAGAGACCCAGTACTTC
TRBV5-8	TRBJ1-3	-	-	CASSSRQLSSSGNTIYF	TGTGCCAGCAGCTCACGACAGTTATCGAGCTCTGGAAACACCATATATTTT
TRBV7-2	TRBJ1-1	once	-	CASSPRAGRTEAFF	TGTGCCAGCAGCCCAAGGGCAGGGAGGACTGAAGCTTTCTTT
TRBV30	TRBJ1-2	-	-	CASGQPLNYGYTF	TGTGCCTCCGGACAGCCTCTTAACTATGGCTACACCTTC
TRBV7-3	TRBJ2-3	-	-	CASSFWGSGTDTQYF	TGTGCCAGCAGCTTTTGGGGGAGCGGCACAGATACGCAGTATTTT
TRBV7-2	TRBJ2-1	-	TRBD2	CASSLESPFLAGDNEQFF	TGTGCCAGCAGCTTAGAATCCCCCTTTCTAGCGGGGGACAATGAGCAGTTCTTC
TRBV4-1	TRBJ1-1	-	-	CASSQENGQSEAFF	TGCGCCAGCAGCCAAGAAAACGGACAGAGTGAAGCTTTCTTT
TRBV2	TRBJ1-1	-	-	CASSYSHTDTEAFF	TGTGCCAGCAGTTATTCTCATACGGACACTGAAGCTTTCTTT
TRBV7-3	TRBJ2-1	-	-	CASSLSTRFNEQFF	TGTGCCAGCAGCTTATCCACTAGATTCAATGAGCAGTTCTTC
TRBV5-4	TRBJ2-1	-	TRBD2	CASSSGLAGPLDEQFF	TGTGCCAGCAGCTCGGGACTAGCGGGCCCTCTGGATGAGCAGTTCTTC
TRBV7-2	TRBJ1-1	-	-	CASSLGTEAFF	TGTGCCAGCAGCTTAGGCACTGAAGCTTTCTTT
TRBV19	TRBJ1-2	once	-	CASRQGAVTAFYGYTF	TGTGCCAGTAGGCAAGGGGCGGTCACCGCGTTTTATGGCTACACCTTC
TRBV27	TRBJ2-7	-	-	CASSRVAATYEQYF	TGTGCCAGCAGCCGAGTGGCCGCGACCTACGAGCAGTACTTC
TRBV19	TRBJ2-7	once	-	CASSLTAGSYEQYF	TGTGCCAGTAGTCTCACAGCGGGCTCCTACGAGCAGTACTTC
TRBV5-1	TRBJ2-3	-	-	CASSLERITDTQYF	TGCGCCAGCAGCTTAGAGCGGATCACAGATACGCAGTATTTT
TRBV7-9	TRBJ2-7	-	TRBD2	CASSVTSGTYEQYF	TGTGCCAGCAGCGTGACTAGCGGAACCTACGAGCAGTACTTC
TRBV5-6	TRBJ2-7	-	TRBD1	CASSSLDRASYEQYF	TGTGCCAGCAGTTCGCTGGACAGGGCCTCCTACGAGCAGTACTTC
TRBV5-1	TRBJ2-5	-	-	CASSLVQGQETQYF	TGCGCCAGCAGCTTGGTACAGGGACAAGAGACCCAGTACTTC
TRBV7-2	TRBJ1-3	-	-	CASSLSGPGNTIYF	TGTGCCAGCAGCTTATCAGGGCCAGGAAACACCATATATTTT
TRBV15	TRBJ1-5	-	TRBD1	CATSITGDNQPQHF	TGTGCCACCAGTATAACAGGGGATAATCAGCCCCAGCATTTT
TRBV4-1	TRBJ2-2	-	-	CASSQEKGNRPNTGELFF	TGCGCCAGCAGCCAAGAAAAGGGGAACAGGCCGAACACCGGGGAGCTGTTTTTT
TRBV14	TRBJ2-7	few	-	CASSQGVSYEQYF	TGTGCCAGCAGCCAAGGAGTTTCCTACGAGCAGTACTTC
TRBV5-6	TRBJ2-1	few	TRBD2	CASSLLAGGRSYNEQFF	TGTGCCAGCAGCTTGTTAGCGGGGGGCCGATCCTACAATGAGCAGTTCTTC
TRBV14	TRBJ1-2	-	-	CASSQAPGPYDYGYTF	TGTGCCAGCAGCCAAGCCCCTGGACCCTACGACTATGGCTACACCTTC
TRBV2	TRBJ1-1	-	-	CANRGATEAFF	TGTGCCAACCGGGGAGCTACTGAAGCTTTCTTT
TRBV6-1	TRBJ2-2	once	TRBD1	CASSEAFGTGKYTGELFF	TGTGCCAGCAGTGAAGCGTTCGGGACAGGGAAGTATACCGGGGAGCTGTTTTTT
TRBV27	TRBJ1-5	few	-	CASSLYGQSSNQPQHF	TGTGCCAGCAGTTTATATGGACAGTCTAGCAATCAGCCCCAGCATTTT
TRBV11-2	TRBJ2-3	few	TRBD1	CASSSGGSDTQYF	TGTGCCAGCAGCTCAGGGGGATCAGATACGCAGTATTTT
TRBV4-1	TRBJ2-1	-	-	CASSSAVNEQFF	TGCGCCAGCAGCTCTGCCGTCAATGAGCAGTTCTTC